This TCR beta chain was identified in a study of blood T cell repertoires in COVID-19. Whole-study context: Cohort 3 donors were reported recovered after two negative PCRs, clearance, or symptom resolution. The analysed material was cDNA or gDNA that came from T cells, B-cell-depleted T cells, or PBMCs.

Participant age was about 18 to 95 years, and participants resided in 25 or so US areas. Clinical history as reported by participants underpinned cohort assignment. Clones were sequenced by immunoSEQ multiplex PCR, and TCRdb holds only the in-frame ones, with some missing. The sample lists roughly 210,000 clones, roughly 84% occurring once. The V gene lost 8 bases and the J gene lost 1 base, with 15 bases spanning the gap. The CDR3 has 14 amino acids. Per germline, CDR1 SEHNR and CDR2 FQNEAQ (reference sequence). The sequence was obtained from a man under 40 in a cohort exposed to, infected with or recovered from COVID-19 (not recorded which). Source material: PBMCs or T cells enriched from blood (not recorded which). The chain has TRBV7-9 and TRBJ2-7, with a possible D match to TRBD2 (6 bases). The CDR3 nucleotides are TGTGCCAGCGGCCCGCTAGCGTTTTCCTACGAGCAGTACTTC. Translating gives CASGPLAFSYEQYF.